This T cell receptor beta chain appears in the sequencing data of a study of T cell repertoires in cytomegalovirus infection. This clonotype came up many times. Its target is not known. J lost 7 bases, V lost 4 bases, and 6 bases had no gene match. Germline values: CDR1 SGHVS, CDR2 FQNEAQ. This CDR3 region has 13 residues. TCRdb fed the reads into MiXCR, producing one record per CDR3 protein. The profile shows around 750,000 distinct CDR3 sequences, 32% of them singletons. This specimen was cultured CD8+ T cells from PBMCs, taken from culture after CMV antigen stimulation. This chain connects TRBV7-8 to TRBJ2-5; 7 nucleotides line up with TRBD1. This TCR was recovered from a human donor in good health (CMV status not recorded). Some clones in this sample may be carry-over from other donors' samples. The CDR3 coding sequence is TGTGCCAGCAGCTCTGACAGGGCGGGGACCCAGTACTTC. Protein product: CASSSDRAGTQYF.